One and the same sample provided the 9 T cell receptor beta chains below, sequenced in a study of Graves' ophthalmopathy and Graves' hyperthyroidism. Amplified material comprised TCR beta CDR3 regions derived from RNA transcripts. The first-round RT-PCR employed HTBI primers together with the Qiagen OneStep RT-PCR kit. A multiplex PCR was then performed as the second round. TCRdb processed the multiplex PCR reads anew with MiXCR; each CDR3 protein has one entry. The table lists about 340,000 distinct CDR3 sequences, roughly 17% of them singletons. Sequencing was carried out using peripheral blood. These receptors all come from an adult man with Graves' ophthalmopathy.

This clonotype has a count of ten or more. The chain couples TRBV12-3 or TRBV12-4 to TRBJ2-2; D not resolved. The CDR3 has 16 amino acids. V was clipped by 5 bases and J by 1 base, with 14 bases between them. CDR3 in DNA: TGTGCCAGCAGTCCTGGTTCTGCGAAGAACACCGGGGAGCTGTTTTTT. It is translated as CASSPGSAKNTGELFF.

This clonotype occurred many times. The V gene is TRBV6-2 or TRBV6-3, the J gene TRBJ2-5; D is ambiguous. Trimming removed 2 bases from V and 5 bases from J, with 12 bases in between. Germline-derived CDR1 and CDR2 are MNHEY and SVGEGT. The CDR3 covers 14 residues. The CDR3 nucleotides read TGTGCCAGCAGTTACATTCGGGTTTTCGAGACCCAGTACTTC. Protein: CASSYIRVFETQYF.

This clonotype has ten or more counts. The chain is built from TRBV30 and TRBJ2-7; D might be TRBD1 (6 bases). The CDR3 has 12 residues. V shed 5 bases and J shed 7 bases, with 15 bases lying between them. Per germline, CDR1 GTSNPN and CDR2 SVGIG (reference sequence). CDR3 nucleotides: TGTGCCTGGTGCAGGGGTTTGGGGGAGCAGTACTTC. This sequence encodes CAWCRGLGEQYF.

The V and J genes are TRBV4-1 and TRBJ1-2, with D unclear. Trimming removed 0 bases from V and 7 bases from J, with 12 bases in between. Germline V gene sequence: CDR1 MGHRA, CDR2 YSYEKL. This CDR3 is 14 amino acids long. CDR3 coding DNA: TGCGCCAGCAGCCAAGAGACACCGTACAGTGGCTACACCTTC. Protein product: CASSQETPYSGYTF.

This clonotype was recorded many times. This chain connects TRBV29-1 to TRBJ1-1, with D perhaps TRBD1 (5 bases). This CDR3 region has 14 residues. Trimming took off 0 bases at V and 9 bases at J, with 17 bases between the two ends. Germline V gene data show CDR1 as SQVTM and CDR2 as ANQGSEA. CDR3 sequence (DNA): TGCAGCGTTGAAGATGGTGGGGACTCGCACAAAGCTTTCTTT. It is translated as CSVEDGGDSHKAFF.

The table lists this clonotype with many counts. The chain uses TRBV11-2 and TRBJ1-2, with a possible D match to TRBD1 (5 bases). The CDR3 length is 12 residues. Germline lookup yields CDR1 SGHAT and CDR2 FQNNGV. Trimming took off 8 bases at V and 3 bases at J, with 10 bases between the two ends. CDR3 nucleotide sequence: TGTGCCAGCCGGCAGGGCCACTATGGCTACACCTTC. Translating gives CASRQGHYGYTF.

The sample holds many counts of this clonotype. The chain joins TRBV14 to TRBJ2-7; D is undetermined. Trimming left V 4 bases short and J 5 bases short, with 15 bases between. The CDR3 extends over 14 amino acids. Germline V gene sequence: CDR1 SGHDN, CDR2 FVKESK. CDR3 protein: CASSPKVGIHEQYF. CDR3 sequence (DNA): TGTGCCAGCAGCCCGAAGGTAGGCATCCACGAGCAGTACTTC.

This clonotype was counted at least ten times. The gene calls are TRBV2 and TRBJ2-7, with a weak D call TRBD1 (6 bases). Per the germline V gene, CDR1 is SNHLY and CDR2 is FYNNEI. Trimming stripped 8 bases from V and 3 bases from J, with 20 bases between. CDR3 length: 15 residues. CDR3 in DNA: TGTGCCAGCGATAAACAGGGCTACCCGCTCTACGAGCAGTACTTC. Translation: CASDKQGYPLYEQYF.

This chain links TRBV15 with TRBJ2-4; D unclear. This CDR3 is built from 14 residues. Germline V lookup: CDR1 LNHNV, CDR2 YYDKDF (reference sequence). Trimming took off 0 bases at V and 5 bases at J, with 8 bases between the two ends. As DNA, the CDR3 is TGTGCCACCAGCAGAGATCTCACCCAAAACATTCAGTACTTC. It specifies CATSRDLTQNIQYF.